This T cell receptor beta chain was captured by sequencing in a study of blood T cell repertoires in COVID-19. Study in general: Donors in the United States, Italy and Spain gave samples during acute or convalescent COVID-19. The analysed material was cDNA or gDNA that came from T cells, B-cell-depleted T cells, or PBMCs.

In the original analysis: Estimation of nucleated cell counts relied on the amplification of reference gene primers. The data were produced by immunoSEQ multiplex PCR, yet TCRdb's version contains in-frame clones alone and is incomplete. V, J and clone size are taken as reported in that table, and D and trimming were inferred from the DNA itself. In the table there are about 260,000 clones, just under 85% of which are singletons. Germline V gene data show CDR1 as MDHEN and CDR2 as SYDVKM. Trimming cost V 10 bases and J 4 bases; bases outside gene matches: 9. CDR3 length equals 14 residues. The V and J genes are TRBV28 and TRBJ1-4; TRBD1 aligns across 7 bases. Source material: peripheral blood. This clonotype was sampled from a woman of 80 years or more with acute or convalescent COVID-19. CDR3 in amino acids: CATTDRRINEKLFF. CDR3 DNA: TGTGCCACCACGGACAGGCGTATTAATGAAAAACTGTTTTTT.